This T cell receptor (beta chain) appears in the sequencing data of a study of T cells after yellow fever vaccination (dated by TCRdb to 2018 to 2020). For the study in its entirety: The SMART-Seq v4 Ultra Low Input RNA kit was used to prepare libraries from fractions with low cell numbers. Two healthy male donors, one aged 18 to 30 and one aged 30 to 40 years, were included in the cohort. Bulk PBMC replicates and cell subsets were isolated from blood drawn at multiple timepoints before and after both primary and secondary immunization. To track T-cell clones before and after primary and booster YFV17D yellow fever vaccination, bulk TCR alpha and beta repertoires were sequenced longitudinally.

Read against the paper, the sample's treatment or condition label means: live attenuated yellow fever vaccine strain. A standard Ficoll-Paque protocol was used to isolate PBMCs from peripheral blood. Dynabeads CD4 and CD8 positive selection kits were used to isolate CD4 and CD8 T-cell fractions. RNA was extracted with TriZol from bulk PBMCs, CD4 and CD8 fractions, and dextramer-positive and dextramer-negative fractions. The sample was run on an Illumina NovaSeq 6000. TCR cDNA was synthesized by 5'RACE template switching, through which a universal primer site and unique molecular identifiers were introduced. cDNA synthesis was primed from both the TCR alpha and TCR beta constant segments. Library amplification used two PCR steps, and the second PCR step added sample barcodes and sequencing adapters. Sequencing of libraries was done on Illumina HiSeq 2500 (2x100 bp) or NovaSeq (2x150 bp). The source study handled its data this way. Reads were demultiplexed and collapsed into UMI consensus sequences with MIGEC, and V(D)J alignment was performed with MiXCR. Clonotypes responding to the vaccine were identified with edgeR on replicate PBMC samples, with the criteria of FDR below 0.01 and a log2 fold change above 5 up to day 15. Each bulk clonotype was labeled CD4 or CD8 based on which sequenced repertoire, CD4 or CD8, contained the clonotype at higher abundance. TCRdb reprocessing: public reads trimmed at Q25 with fastp, clones called with MiXCR, in-frame beta chains kept. Every CDR3 protein is listed once, alongside the most common genes and DNA of its rows. In this record, the V and J calls reflect TCRdb's handling and not the investigators' own analysis. The sample includes about 320,000 distinct CDR3 sequences, with about 10% observed a single time. The top ten clonotypes cover 3% to 3.5% of the sample.

This clonotype occurred many times. It lacks a known antigen. Base-call qualities are not available, and no considerably larger clone is one nucleotide away. Broader findings and caveats from the paper: FACS-sorted repertoires could contain abundant contaminating clonotypes from the bulk population, so computational filtering was required. A small share of clonotypes was detected in both CD4 and CD8 compartments, with the overlap likely arising from convergent recombination. Compared with the primary T-cell response, the secondary T-cell response was faster but weaker, reaching its peak on day 5 rather than on day 15. Because only two donors were included in the study, the extent to which the findings can be generalized is limited. Most clones expanded after primary vaccination were re-detected after the booster (around 96% of CD4 and around 86% of CD8), suggesting broad memory maintenance.

The source was CD4+ T cells sorted from PBMCs, collected 45 days after the yellow fever booster vaccination. This receptor was identified in a man between 18 and 35 years old who received the YFV17D yellow fever vaccine.

CDR3 loop: CASSPAGLGIQYF. The sequenced DNA is TGTGCCAGCAGCCCCGCCGGGCTTGGCATTCAGTACTTC. This chain is built from TRBV6-5 and TRBJ2-4, with the identity of the D gene unclear. Reading from cysteine to phenylalanine, the CDR3 counts 13 amino acids. The entry retains the CDR3 DNA only, 39 bases that are in frame from base 1. The junction carries 15 bases between V and J, which are trimmed by 6 bases and 9 bases respectively. CDR1 is given as MNHEY and CDR2 as SVGAGI, both from the germline V gene.